One T cell receptor (beta chain) is described in this entry. Time point described: pre-sensitization, week 0. Noted treatment: therapeutic diphenylcyclopropenone sensitization with weekly scalp DPC. This sample was taken from a study of human T cells and chemical hapten exposure. Germline V gene data show CDR1 as LGHNA and CDR2 as YSLEER. V shed 0 bases and J shed 4 bases, with 16 bases lying between them. The CDR3 length is 18 residues. TCRdb analysed the RACE reads with MiXCR anew, one entry per CDR3 protein. The repertoire includes about 270,000 distinct CDR3 sequences, about 7.7% of them detected once, and more than 1% sits in the top ten.

Source: whole blood, taken in connection with sensitization to the hapten diphenylcyclopropenone (DPC). This clonotype was sampled from a man younger than 35 with alopecia areata. Some clones in this sample may be carry-over from other donors' samples. This rearrangement joins TRBV4-3 to TRBJ1-6, with TRBD1 as a possible D gene (5 bases). CDR3 in DNA: TGCGCCAGCAGCCAAGATGGAAAGCTTGGGGGGTATAATTCACCCCTCCACTTT. Translation gives CASSQDGKLGGYNSPLHF.